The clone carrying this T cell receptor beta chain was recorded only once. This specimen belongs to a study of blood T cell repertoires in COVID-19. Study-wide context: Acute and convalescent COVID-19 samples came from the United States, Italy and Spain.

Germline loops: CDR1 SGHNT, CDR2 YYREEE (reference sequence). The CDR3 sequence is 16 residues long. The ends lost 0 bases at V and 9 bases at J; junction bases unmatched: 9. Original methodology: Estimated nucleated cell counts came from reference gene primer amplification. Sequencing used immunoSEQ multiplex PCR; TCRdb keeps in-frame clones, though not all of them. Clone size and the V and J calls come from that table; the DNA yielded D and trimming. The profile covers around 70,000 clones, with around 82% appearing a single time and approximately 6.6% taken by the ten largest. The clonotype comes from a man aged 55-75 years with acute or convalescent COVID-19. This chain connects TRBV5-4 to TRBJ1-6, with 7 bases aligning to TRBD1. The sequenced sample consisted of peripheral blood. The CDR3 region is CASSLVPGQTFSPLHF. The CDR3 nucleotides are TGTGCCAGCAGCTTGGTTCCGGGACAGACCTTTTCACCCCTCCACTTT.